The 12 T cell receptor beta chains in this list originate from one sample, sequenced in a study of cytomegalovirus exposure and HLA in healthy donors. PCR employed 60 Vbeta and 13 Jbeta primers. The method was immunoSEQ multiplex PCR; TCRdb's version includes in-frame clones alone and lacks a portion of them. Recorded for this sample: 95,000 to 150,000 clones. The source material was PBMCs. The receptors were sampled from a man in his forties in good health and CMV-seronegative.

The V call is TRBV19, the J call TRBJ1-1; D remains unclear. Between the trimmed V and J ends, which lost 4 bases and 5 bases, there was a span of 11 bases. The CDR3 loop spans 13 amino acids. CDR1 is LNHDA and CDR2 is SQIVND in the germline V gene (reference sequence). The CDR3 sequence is CASSTNVQTEAFF. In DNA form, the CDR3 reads TGTGCCAGTAGTACAAACGTACAAACTGAAGCTTTCTTT.

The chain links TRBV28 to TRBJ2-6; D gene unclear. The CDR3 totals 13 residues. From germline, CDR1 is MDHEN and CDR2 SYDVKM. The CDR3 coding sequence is TGTGGTACAGTAAACTCTGGGGCCAACGTCCTGACTTTC. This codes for CGTVNSGANVLTF.

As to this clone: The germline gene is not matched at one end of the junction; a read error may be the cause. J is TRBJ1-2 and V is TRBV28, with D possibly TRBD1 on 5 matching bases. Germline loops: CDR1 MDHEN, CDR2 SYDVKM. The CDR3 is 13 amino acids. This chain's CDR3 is CASSLRGNFGYTF. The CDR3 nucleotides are TGTGCCAGCAGCCTTAGGGGAAACTTTGGCTACACCTTC.

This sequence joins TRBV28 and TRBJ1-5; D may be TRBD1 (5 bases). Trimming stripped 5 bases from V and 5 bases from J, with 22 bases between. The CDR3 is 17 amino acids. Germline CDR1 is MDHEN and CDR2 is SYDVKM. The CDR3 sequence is CASSPGHFAGGHQPQHF. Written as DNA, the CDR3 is TGTGCCAGCAGTCCAGGACACTTCGCGGGAGGGCATCAGCCCCAGCATTTT. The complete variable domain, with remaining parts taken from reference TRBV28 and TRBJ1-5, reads DVKVTQSSRYLVKRTGEKVFLECVQDMDHENMFWYRQDPGLGLRLIYFSYDVKMKEKGDIPEGYSVSREKKERFSLILESASTNQTSMYLCASSPGHFAGGHQPQHFGDGTRLSIL.

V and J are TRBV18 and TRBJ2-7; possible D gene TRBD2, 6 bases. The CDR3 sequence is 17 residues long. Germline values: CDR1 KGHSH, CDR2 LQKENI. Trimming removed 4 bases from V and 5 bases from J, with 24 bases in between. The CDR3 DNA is TGTGCCAGCTCACACCTATTCGGGGGAGGCTCCCAGGACGAGCAGTACTTC. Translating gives CASSHLFGGGSQDEQYF.

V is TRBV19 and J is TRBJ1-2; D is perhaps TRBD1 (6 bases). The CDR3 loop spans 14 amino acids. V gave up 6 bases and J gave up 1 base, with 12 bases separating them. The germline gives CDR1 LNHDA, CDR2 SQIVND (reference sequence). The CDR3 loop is CASSPTGINYGYTF. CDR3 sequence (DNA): TGTGCCAGTAGCCCGACAGGAATTAACTATGGCTACACCTTC.

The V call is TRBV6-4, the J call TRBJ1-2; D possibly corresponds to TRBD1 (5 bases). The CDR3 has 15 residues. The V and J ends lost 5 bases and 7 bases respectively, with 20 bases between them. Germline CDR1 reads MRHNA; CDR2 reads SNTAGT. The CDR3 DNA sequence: TGTGCCAGCAGTCAGAATCGACAGAGTCCGTTTGGCTACACCTTC. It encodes CASSQNRQSPFGYTF.

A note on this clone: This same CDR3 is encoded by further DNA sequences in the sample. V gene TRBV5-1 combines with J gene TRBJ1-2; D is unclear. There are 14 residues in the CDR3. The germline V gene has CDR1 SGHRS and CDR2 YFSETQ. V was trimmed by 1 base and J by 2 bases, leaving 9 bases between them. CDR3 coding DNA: TGCGCCAGCAGCTTGACGTCAGTAAACTATGGCTACACCTTC. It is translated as CASSLTSVNYGYTF.

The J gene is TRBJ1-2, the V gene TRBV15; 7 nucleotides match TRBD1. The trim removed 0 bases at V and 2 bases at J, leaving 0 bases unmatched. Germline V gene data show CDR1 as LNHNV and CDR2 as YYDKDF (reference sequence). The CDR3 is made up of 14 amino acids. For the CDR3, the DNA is TGTGCCACCAGCAGAGACAGGGGGAACTATGGCTACACCTTC. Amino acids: CATSRDRGNYGYTF.

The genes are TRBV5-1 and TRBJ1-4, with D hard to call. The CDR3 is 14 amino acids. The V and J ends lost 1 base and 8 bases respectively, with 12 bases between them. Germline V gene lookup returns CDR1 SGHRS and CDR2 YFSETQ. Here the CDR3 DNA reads TGCGCCAGCAGCTTGAGAGGGAGAGGCGAAAAACTGTTTTTT. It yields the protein CASSLRGRGEKLFF.

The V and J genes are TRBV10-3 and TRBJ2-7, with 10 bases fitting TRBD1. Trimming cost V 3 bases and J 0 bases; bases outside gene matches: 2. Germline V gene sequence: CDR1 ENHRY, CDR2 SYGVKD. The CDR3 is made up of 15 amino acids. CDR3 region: CAISDGTGVSYEQYF. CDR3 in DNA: TGTGCCATCAGTGACGGGACAGGGGTCTCCTACGAGCAGTACTTC.

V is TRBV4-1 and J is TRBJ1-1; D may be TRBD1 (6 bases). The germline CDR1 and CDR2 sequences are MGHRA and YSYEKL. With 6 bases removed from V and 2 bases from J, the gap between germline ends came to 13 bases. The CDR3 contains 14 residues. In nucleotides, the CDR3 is TGCGCCAGCAGTCTTGACAGGAGTAACACTGAAGCTTTCTTT. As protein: CASSLDRSNTEAFF.